The entry below gives a single T cell receptor (beta chain) sequence along with its context. Its antigen is still unknown. This entry is derived from a study of cytomegalovirus exposure and HLA in healthy donors. General study points: In a later analysis, several top co-occurrence clusters appeared linked to parvovirus B19, influenza, CMV and Epstein-Barr virus. Near-uniform donor sequencing depth was presumed by presence/absence analyses.

Donors sampled were nominally healthy, though unrecorded immune exposures were likely. This CDR3 comprises 13 residues. The V end lost 1 base, the J end lost 6 bases, and 7 bases lay between the germline ends. In germline, CDR1 is SGHTA, CDR2 FQGNSA. The PCR employed 60 Vbeta primers together with 13 Jbeta primers. This table comes from immunoSEQ multiplex PCR, and its TCRdb copy is limited to in-frame clones, with some not included. Of roughly 150,000 clones listed, approximately 80% are singletons. The clonotype was recovered from a woman aged 40 to 50 in good health and CMV-seronegative. Sample: PBMCs. J is TRBJ2-1 and V is TRBV7-2; D is possibly TRBD2 (5 bases). The CDR3 nucleotides read TGTGCCAGCAGCTTAGTCCGGGGCAATGAGCAGTTCTTC. It translates to CASSLVRGNEQFF.